Below are 7 T cell receptor beta chains sequenced from a single sample in a study of shared clonotypes between healthy human individuals. Sequencing was performed with immunoSEQ multiplex PCR; in TCRdb, only in-frame clones are kept and a portion is missing. The sample has 2.3 million or so clones, over 85% seen once. Sequencing was performed on naive CD4+ T cells from PBMCs. Subset defined: CD45RA+ positively selected. The receptors stem from a man aged 18-30 years in good health. Some clones in this sample may be carry-over from other donors' samples.

This clone has just a few counts. V and J are TRBV10-1 and TRBJ1-1; perhaps TRBD1 as D (5 bases). Germline CDR1 and CDR2: WNHNN and SYGVQD (reference sequence). CDR3 length: 15 residues. The V end was cut by 3 bases, the J end by 1 base, with 12 bases between. In nucleotides, the CDR3 is TGCGCCAGCAGTGAACGCGGGGCCCCGAACACTGAAGCTTTCTTT. Amino acids: CASSERGAPNTEAFF.

The chain uses TRBV5-4 and TRBJ2-3; 8 bases agree with TRBD2. After removal of 4 bases from V and 2 bases from J, the junction contained 9 bases not matched to a gene. CDR1 and CDR2 (germline): SGHNT, YYREEE (reference sequence). CDR3 length: 16 amino acids. CDR3 DNA: TGTGCCAGCAGCACCCCCCTAGCGGGTCACACAGATACGCAGTATTTT. It yields the protein CASSTPLAGHTDTQYF. Complete variable domain (other parts from reference TRBV5-4 and TRBJ2-3): ETGVTQSPTHLIKTRGQQVTLRCSSQSGHNTVSWYQQALGQGPQFIFQYYREEENGRGNFPPRFSGLQFPNYSSELNVNALELDDSALYLCASSTPLAGHTDTQYFGPGTRLTVL.

V gene TRBV7-9 combines with J gene TRBJ1-1; TRBD1 might be the D (6 bases). The CDR3 is 13 residues long. V lost 4 bases and J 4 bases, leaving 10 bases between the germline ends. CDR1 is SEHNR and CDR2 is FQNEAQ in the germline V gene (reference sequence). The CDR3 loop is CASSWRGTTEAFF. CDR3 coding DNA: TGTGCCAGCAGCTGGAGGGGGACCACTGAAGCTTTCTTT.

The chain uses TRBV5-1 and TRBJ2-7; TRBD1 agrees at 11 bases. Trimming removed 0 bases from V and 3 bases from J; junction bases left unmatched: 8. Germline V gene lookup returns CDR1 SGHRS and CDR2 YFSETQ. The CDR3 is 17 residues long. CDR3 nucleotides: TGCGCCAGCAGCTTGGCCATGAGTGGGACAGGGGGCTACGAGCAGTACTTC. Its translation is CASSLAMSGTGGYEQYF.

This chain connects TRBV27 to TRBJ1-5; TRBD1 aligns across 9 bases. Unmatched junction bases numbered 14, after V lost 6 bases and J lost 8 bases. The CDR3 is made up of 16 amino acids. Germline V gives CDR1 MNHEY, CDR2 SMNVEV (reference sequence). CDR3 sequence: CASSRGSGQGWEPQHF. Written as DNA, the CDR3 is TGTGCCAGCAGCCGAGGATCGGGACAGGGTTGGGAGCCCCAGCATTTT.

This clone was seen just once. This chain connects TRBV2 to TRBJ2-7, with 9 bases aligning to TRBD2. V was clipped by 11 bases and J by 0 bases; unmatched bases: 11. CDR3 size: 15 residues. CDR1 and CDR2 from the germline V gene are SNHLY and FYNNEI. CDR3 residues: CASTLTSGSSYEQYF. The CDR3 nucleotides read TGTGCCTCGACTCTGACTAGCGGCAGCTCCTACGAGCAGTACTTC.

This clone was seen just once. V is TRBV27 and J is TRBJ2-7; no reliable D call. The V gene lost 2 bases and the J gene lost 3 bases, with 14 bases spanning the gap. Germline CDR1 reads MNHEY; CDR2 reads SMNVEV (reference sequence). CDR3 length: 15 residues. The CDR3 here is CASSLGPQKRYEQYF. CDR3 nucleotide sequence: TGTGCCAGCAGTTTAGGGCCGCAGAAACGCTACGAGCAGTACTTC.